This T cell receptor beta chain was identified during a study of glioma-infiltrating T cells. General study results and limits: CDR3 overlap between tissue and blood was very small. Non-neoplastic patients had below-expected tissue-blood divergence, while all gliomas exceeded expectation.

The iRepertoire nested amplicon-rescue multiplex PCR amplified TCR alpha and beta CDR3s from RNA. TCRdb processed the multiplex PCR reads anew with MiXCR; each CDR3 protein has one entry. The sample has around 99,000 distinct CDR3 sequences; about 25% are singletons. The J segment lost 3 bases and the V segment lost 3 bases, leaving 7 bases of the junction unmatched. The CDR3 is made up of 16 amino acids. Germline CDR1 is KGHDR and CDR2 is SFDVKD. This clonotype was counted at least ten times. Antigen specificity is unknown. The specimen was glioma tissue, nonneoplastic brain tissue, or PBMCs (not recorded which). The clonotype originates from a human donor with low-grade glioma or glioblastoma, undergoing nonglioma brain surgery, or in good health (not recorded which). V usage is TRBV24-1 and J usage is TRBJ2-1; 7 bases agree with TRBD1. CDR3 protein: CATSDNPTGRYNEQFF. The CDR3 nucleotides are TGTGCCACCAGTGATAACCCGACAGGGCGCTACAATGAGCAGTTCTTC.